The following is a T cell receptor beta chain sequence with its context. Its matching antigen is unknown. The data belong to a study of cytotoxic CD8 clonotypes in ibrutinib-treated CLL. Study-level information: Across samples, productive templates numbered about 280,000 and productive rearrangements reached some 94,000 on average.

The length of the CDR3 is 13 residues. V dropped 0 bases and J dropped 6 bases, with 12 bases sitting between them. Germline V gives CDR1 SQVTM, CDR2 ANQGSEA. The data were produced by immunoSEQ multiplex PCR, yet TCRdb's version contains in-frame clones alone and is incomplete. Of 300,000 or so clones in the sample, roughly 71% were seen once. Overall study findings and caveats: Clonality went higher at ibrutinib response and then dropped back toward baseline at progression.

The genes are TRBV29-1 and TRBJ2-7, with no clear D. The clonotype originates from a human donor with chronic lymphocytic leukemia. This sample comprised PBMCs, obtained after 36 months of ibrutinib treatment. The CDR3 protein is CSVEDTTSGEQYF. The CDR3 region has the DNA TGCAGCGTTGAAGATACAACCTCGGGCGAGCAGTACTTC.